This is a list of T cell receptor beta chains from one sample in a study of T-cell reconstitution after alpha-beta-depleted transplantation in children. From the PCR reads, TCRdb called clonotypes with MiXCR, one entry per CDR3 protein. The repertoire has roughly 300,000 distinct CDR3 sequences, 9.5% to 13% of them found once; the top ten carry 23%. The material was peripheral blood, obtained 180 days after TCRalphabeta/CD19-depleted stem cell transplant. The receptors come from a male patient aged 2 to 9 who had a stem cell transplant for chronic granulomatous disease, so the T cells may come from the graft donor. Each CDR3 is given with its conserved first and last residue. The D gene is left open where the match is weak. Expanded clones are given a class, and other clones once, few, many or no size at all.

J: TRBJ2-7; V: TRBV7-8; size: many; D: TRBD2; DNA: TGTGCCAGCAGCTGGGGGACTAGACCCTACGAGCAGTACTTC; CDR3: CASSWGTRPYEQYF
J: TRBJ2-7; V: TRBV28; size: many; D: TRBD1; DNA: TGTGCCAGCAGTTCCCCCCGGGACAGCGCCTACGAGCAGTACTTC; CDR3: CASSSPRDSAYEQYF
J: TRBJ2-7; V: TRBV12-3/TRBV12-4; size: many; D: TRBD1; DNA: TGTGCCAGCAGCCCCACCGACAGGGGGTCCGAGCAGTACTTC; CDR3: CASSPTDRGSEQYF
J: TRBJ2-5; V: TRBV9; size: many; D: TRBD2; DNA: TGTGCCAGCAGCGTGGGTAGCGGGAAGGTTGAGACCCAGTACTTC; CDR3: CASSVGSGKVETQYF
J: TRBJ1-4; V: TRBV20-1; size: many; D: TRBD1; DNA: TGCAGTGCTAACGTAGACAGGGGGCGAACTGCAACTAATGAAAAACTGTTTTTT; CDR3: CSANVDRGRTATNEKLFF
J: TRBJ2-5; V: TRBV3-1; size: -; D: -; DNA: TGTGCCAGCAGCCAAGACAGCAATTTCCGAGAGACCCAGTACTTC; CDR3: CASSQDSNFRETQYF
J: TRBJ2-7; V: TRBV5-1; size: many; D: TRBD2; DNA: TGCGCCAGCAGCAGGGAGCGGGGAGCCTACGAGCAGTACTTC; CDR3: CASSRERGAYEQYF
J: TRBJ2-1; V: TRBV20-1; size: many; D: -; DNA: TGCAGTGCTAGAGCCCCTGGCGGGCTATACAATGAGCAGTTCTTC; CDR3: CSARAPGGLYNEQFF
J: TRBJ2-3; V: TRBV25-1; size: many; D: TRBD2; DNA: TGTGCCAGCAGAAGCGGGATGACAGATACGCAGTATTTT; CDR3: CASRSGMTDTQYF
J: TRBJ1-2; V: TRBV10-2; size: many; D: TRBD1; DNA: TGCGCCAGCAGTGAGAGGCAGGGGGCGAACTATGGCTACACCTTC; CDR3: CASSERQGANYGYTF
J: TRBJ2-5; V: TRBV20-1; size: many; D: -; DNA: TGCAGTGCTAGAGATCAGGCTAGCGCCCAAGAGACCCAGTACTTC; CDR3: CSARDQASAQETQYF
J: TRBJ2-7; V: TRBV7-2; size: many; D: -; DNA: TGTGCCAGCAGCTTATCGGTCAGGGAAATCGAGCAGTACTTC; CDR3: CASSLSVREIEQYF
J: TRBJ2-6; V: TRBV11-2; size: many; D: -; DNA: TGTGCCAGCAGCTTAGGTGGTGGCCGGGGGGCGGCTGGGGCCAACGTCCTGACTTTC; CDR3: CASSLGGGRGAAGANVLTF
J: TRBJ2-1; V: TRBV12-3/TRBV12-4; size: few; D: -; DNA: TGTGCCAGCAGTTCCGAGCGGAACAATGAGCAGTTCTTC; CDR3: CASSSERNNEQFF
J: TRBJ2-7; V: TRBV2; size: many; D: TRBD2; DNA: TGTGCCAGCAGTTCTCAGCGGGGAAGTACCTACGAGCAGTACTTC; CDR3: CASSSQRGSTYEQYF
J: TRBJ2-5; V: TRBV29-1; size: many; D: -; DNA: TGCAGCGTTTCTTGGGGCTTGTACCAAGAGACCCAGTACTTC; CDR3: CSVSWGLYQETQYF
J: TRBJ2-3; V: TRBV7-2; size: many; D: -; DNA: TGTGCCAGCAGCTACGCGGGACAAAGCACAGATACGCAGTATTTT; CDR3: CASSYAGQSTDTQYF
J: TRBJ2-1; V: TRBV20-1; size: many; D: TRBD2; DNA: TGCAGTGTTCGGACCCCCTATAGCGGGAGGGCCTACAATGAGCAGTTCTTC; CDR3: CSVRTPYSGRAYNEQFF
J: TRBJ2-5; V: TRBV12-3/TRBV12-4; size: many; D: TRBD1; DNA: TGTGCCAGCGGAGCAGACAGGGACCCACTTGGAGCCCAGTACTTC; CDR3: CASGADRDPLGAQYF
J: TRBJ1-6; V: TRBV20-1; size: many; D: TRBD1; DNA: TGCAGTGCCCGCCGCGGGACAGGGGATTCACCCCTCCACTTT; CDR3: CSARRGTGDSPLHF
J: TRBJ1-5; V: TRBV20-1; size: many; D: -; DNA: TGCAGTGCTAGAGAGTCAGGAAGGGGAAACTATCAGCCCCAGCATTTT; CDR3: CSARESGRGNYQPQHF
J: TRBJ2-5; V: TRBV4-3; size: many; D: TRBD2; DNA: TGCGCCAGCAGCCAGCGACTAGCGGAGCAAGAGACCCAGTACTTC; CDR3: CASSQRLAEQETQYF
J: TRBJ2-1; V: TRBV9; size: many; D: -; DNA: TGTGCCAGCAGCGGAACGACAGCCAACAATGAGCAGTTCTTC; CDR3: CASSGTTANNEQFF
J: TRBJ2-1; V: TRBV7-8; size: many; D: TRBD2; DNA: TGTGCCAGCAGCTTAGCTGGGGTAGCGGGAGGGCCCTCCTACAATGAGCAGTTCTTC; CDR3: CASSLAGVAGGPSYNEQFF
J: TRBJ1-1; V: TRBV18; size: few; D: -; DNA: TGTGCCAGCTCACCTTACGGGGACCTGAACACTGAAGCTTTCTTT; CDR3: CASSPYGDLNTEAFF
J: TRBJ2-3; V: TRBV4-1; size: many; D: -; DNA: TGCGCCAGCAGCCAAGAAGGCCCCGATACGCAGTATTTT; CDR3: CASSQEGPDTQYF
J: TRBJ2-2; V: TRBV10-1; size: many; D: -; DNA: TGCGCCAGCAGTGAGGGGTCGGGGACGAACACCGGGGAGCTGTTTTTT; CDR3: CASSEGSGTNTGELFF
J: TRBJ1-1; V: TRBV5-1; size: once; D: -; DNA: TGCGTCAGCAGCCAGAACACTGAAGCTTTCTTT; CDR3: CVSSQNTEAFF
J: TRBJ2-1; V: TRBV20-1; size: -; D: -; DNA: TGCAGTGCTAGTCGGCCGAGCTCCTACAATGAGCAGCTCTTC; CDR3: CSASRPSSYNEQLF
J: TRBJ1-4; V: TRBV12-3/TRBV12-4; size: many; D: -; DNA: TGTGCCAGCAGTTTAATAGGTAATGAAAAACTGTTTTTT; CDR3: CASSLIGNEKLFF
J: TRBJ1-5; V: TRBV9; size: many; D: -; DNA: TGTGCCAGCAGCGTAGATTGGGGTAATCAGCCCCAGCATTTT; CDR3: CASSVDWGNQPQHF
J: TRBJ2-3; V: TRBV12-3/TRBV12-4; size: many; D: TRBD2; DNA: TGTGCCAGCAGTCCAACCCCCCTAGCGGGAAGCACAGATACGCAGTATTTT; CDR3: CASSPTPLAGSTDTQYF
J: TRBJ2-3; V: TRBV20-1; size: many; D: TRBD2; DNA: TGCAGTGCAACGGGACTAGCGGGAAGGGCAGATACGCAGTATTTT; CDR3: CSATGLAGRADTQYF
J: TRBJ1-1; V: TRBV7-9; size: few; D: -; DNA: TGTGCCAGCAGCACCCAGGGGATTGAAGCTTTCTTT; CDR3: CASSTQGIEAFF
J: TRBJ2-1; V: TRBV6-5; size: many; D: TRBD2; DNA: TGTGCCAGCAGTTACTTTGGGGGGCTAGCGGGAGGGGATGAGCAGTTCTTC; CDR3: CASSYFGGLAGGDEQFF
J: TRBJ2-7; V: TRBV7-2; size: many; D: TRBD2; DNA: TGTGCCAGCAGCACCCCTAGCGGGGGATTCTACGAGCAGTACTTC; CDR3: CASSTPSGGFYEQYF
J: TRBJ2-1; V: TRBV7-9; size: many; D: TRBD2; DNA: TGTGCCAGCACCCGCGGCGGGCGGGAGGAACTTAGTGAGCAGTTCTTC; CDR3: CASTRGGREELSEQFF
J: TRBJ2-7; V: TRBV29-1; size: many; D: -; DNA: TGCAGCGTTGTTGAGCGGGCATACGAGCAGTACTTC; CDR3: CSVVERAYEQYF
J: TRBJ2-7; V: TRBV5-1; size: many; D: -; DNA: TGCGCCAGCAGGGCCTCCTACGAGCAGTACTTC; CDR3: CASRASYEQYF
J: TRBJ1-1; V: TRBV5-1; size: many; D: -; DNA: TGCGCCAGCAGCTTGTTGGGCAGGAGAGACACTGAAGCTTTCTTT; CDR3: CASSLLGRRDTEAFF
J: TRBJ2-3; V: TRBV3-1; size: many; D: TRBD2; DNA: TGTGCCAGCACCAAAGGACTAGCCCAACCAGATACGCAGTATTTT; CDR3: CASTKGLAQPDTQYF
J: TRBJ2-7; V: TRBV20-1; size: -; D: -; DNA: TGCAGTGCTGCTTGGGGGGTCGAGCAGTACTTC; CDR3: CSAAWGVEQYF
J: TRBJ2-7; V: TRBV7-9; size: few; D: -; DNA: TGTGCCTCTAGGCCAGGGGCCTACTACGAGCAGTACTTC; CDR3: CASRPGAYYEQYF
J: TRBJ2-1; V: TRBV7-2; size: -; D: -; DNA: TGTGCCAGCAGCTTAGATAACAGGATGAGGTACAATGAGCAGTTCTTC; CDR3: CASSLDNRMRYNEQFF
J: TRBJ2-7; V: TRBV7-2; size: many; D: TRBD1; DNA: TGTGCCAGCGGGGGACAGGGCCTACTGGTCGAGCAGTACTTC; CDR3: CASGGQGLLVEQYF
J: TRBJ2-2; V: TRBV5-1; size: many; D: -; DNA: TGCGCCAGCAGCTCGGGGCGCCAAGGGGCGAACACCGGGGAGCTGTTTTTT; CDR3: CASSSGRQGANTGELFF
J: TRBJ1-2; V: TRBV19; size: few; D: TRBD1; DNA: TGTGCCAGTAGTCCTACCGGACAGGCTGGGAATGGCTACACCTTC; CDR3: CASSPTGQAGNGYTF